This note documents a single TCR beta chain sequence. The sample is drawn from a study of cytomegalovirus exposure and HLA in healthy donors. Libraries were prepared by immunoSEQ multiplex PCR; TCRdb keeps only in-frame clonotypes and omits some of them. In the table there are about 190,000 clones, more than 65% of which are singletons. Trimming removed 8 bases at V and 3 bases at J, with 15 bases between. From germline, CDR1 is SGHVS and CDR2 FQNEAQ. The length of the CDR3 is 14 residues. The specimen was PBMCs. The rearrangement joins TRBV7-8 to TRBJ2-3; perhaps TRBD1 as D (6 bases). This sequence was found in a young woman in good health and CMV-seropositive. Here the CDR3 DNA reads TGTGCCAGCCTCCCCCTCCAGGGGACAGATACGCAGTATTTT. Protein: CASLPLQGTDTQYF.